This TCR beta chain was documented in a study of shared clonotypes between healthy human individuals. Germline lookup yields CDR1 SGHDT and CDR2 YYEEEE. The CDR3 is made up of 16 amino acids. The V gene end was trimmed by 3 bases and the J gene end by 8 bases; junction bases not matched to a gene: 14. Here immunoSEQ multiplex PCR was the method, and the copy in TCRdb shows in-frame clones only, minus some. The table records around 610,000 clones, 95% to 96% of them present only once. CD8 cells classed as naive were CD45RO-negative and positively selected for CCR7, excluding terminally differentiated effector memory CD45RA+ cells.

The gene calls are TRBV5-6 and TRBJ2-1; TRBD2 matches 7 bases. The sequence was obtained from a woman aged 25 to 39 in good health. The sequencing input was naive CD8+ T cells sorted from blood. The CDR3 reads CASSSETSATFDEQFF. The CDR3 DNA follows: TGTGCCAGCAGCTCCGAAACTAGCGCAACGTTCGATGAGCAGTTCTTC.